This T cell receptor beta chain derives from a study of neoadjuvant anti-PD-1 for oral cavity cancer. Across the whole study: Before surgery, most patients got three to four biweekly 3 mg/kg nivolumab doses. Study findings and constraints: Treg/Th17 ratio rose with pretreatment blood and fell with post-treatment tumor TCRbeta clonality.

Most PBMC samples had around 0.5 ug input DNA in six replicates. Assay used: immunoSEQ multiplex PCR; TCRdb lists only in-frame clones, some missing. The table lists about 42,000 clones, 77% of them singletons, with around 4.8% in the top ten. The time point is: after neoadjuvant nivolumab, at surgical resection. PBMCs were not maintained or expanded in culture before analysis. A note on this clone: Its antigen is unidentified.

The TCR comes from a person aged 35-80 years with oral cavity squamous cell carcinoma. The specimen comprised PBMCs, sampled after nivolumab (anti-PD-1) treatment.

The CDR3 region is CASSEWGLTGGHTEAFF. In nucleotides, the CDR3 is TGTGCCAGCAGTGAATGGGGGTTGACAGGGGGCCACACTGAAGCTTTCTTT. The chain has TRBV25-1 and TRBJ1-1, with 10 bases identical to TRBD1. J lost 3 bases, V lost 1 base, and 8 bases had no gene match. CDR1 is MGHDK and CDR2 is SYGVNS in the germline V gene. The CDR3 contains 17 residues.